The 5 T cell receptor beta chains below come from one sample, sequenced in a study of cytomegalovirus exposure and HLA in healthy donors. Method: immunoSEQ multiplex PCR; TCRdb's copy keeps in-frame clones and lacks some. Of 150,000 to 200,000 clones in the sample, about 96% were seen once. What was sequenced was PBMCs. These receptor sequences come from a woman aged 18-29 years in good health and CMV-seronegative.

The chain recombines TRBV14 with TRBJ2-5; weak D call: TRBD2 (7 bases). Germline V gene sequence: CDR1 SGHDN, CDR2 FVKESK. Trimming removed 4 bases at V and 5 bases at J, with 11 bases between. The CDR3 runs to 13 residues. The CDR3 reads CASSLGGAETQYF. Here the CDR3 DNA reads TGTGCCAGCAGCCTTGGGGGGGCGGAGACCCAGTACTTC.

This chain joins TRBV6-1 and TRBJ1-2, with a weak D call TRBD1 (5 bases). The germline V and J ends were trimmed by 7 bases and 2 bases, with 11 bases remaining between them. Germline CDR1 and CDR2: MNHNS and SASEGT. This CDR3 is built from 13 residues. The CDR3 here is CASILQANYGYTF. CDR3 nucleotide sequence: TGTGCCAGCATCTTACAGGCGAACTATGGCTACACCTTC.

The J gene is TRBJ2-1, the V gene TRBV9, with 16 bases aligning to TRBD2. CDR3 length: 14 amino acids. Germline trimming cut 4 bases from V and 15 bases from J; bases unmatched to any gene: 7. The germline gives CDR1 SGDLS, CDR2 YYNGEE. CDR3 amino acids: CASSPGLAGGLLFF. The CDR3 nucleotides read TGTGCCAGCAGCCCGGGACTAGCGGGGGGGCTGTTGTTCTTC.

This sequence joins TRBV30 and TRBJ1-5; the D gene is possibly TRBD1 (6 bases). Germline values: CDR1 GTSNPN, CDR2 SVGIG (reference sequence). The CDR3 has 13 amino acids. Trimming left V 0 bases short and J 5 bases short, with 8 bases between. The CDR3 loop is CAWSVGGDQPQHF. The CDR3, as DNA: TGTGCCTGGAGTGTAGGGGGGGATCAGCCCCAGCATTTT.

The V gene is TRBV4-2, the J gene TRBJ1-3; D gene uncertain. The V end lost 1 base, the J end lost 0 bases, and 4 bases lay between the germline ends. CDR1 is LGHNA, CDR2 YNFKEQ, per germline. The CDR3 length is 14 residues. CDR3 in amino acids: CASSQGASGNTIYF. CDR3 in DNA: TGTGCCAGCAGCCAAGGAGCCTCTGGAAACACCATATATTTT.